The TCR beta chain described here comes from a study of shared clonotypes between healthy human individuals. Measured with immunoSEQ multiplex PCR; TCRdb has only the in-frame clones, and not every one. Of 2.3 million or so clones listed, approximately 93% were seen once; the top ten hold under 0.45%. The germline CDR1 and CDR2 sequences are MNHEY and SVGAGI. CDR3 length equals 13 residues. With 0 bases removed from V and 5 bases from J, the gap between germline ends came to 7 bases. Concerning this clone: The identical CDR3 is also encoded by other nucleotide sequences in the sample.

J is TRBJ1-1 and V is TRBV6-5; unclear D gene. The sample consisted of naive CD4+ T cells from PBMCs. Documented subset: CD45RA+ positively selected. This receptor was identified in a man aged 18 to 29 in good health. Some clones in this sample may be carry-over from other donors' samples. This CDR3 reads CASSYSKGTEAFF. The DNA for the CDR3 is TGTGCCAGCAGTTACTCAAAGGGAACTGAAGCTTTCTTT.